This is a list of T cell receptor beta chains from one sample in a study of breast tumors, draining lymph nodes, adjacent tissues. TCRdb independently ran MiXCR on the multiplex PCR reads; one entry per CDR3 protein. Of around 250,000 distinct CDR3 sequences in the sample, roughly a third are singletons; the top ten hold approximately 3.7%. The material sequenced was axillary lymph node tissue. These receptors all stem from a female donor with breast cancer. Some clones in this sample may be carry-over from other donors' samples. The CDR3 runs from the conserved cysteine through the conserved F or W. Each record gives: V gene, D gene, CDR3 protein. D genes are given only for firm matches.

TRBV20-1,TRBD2,CSARGALAGGRNEQFF
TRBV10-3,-,CATGQSYEQYF
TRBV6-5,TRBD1,CASRRTGELSPLHF
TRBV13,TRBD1,CASSASPGTGGEKLFF
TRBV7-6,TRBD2,CASSLAQGLAGVNTGELFF
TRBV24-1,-,CATSDFTF
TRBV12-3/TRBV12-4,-,CASSFYEQYF
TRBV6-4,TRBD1,CASSRGQAYGYTF
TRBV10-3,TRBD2,CAISGKQGLGHLETQYF
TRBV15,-,CATSRGGPQDTQYF
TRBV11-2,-,CASSLETGVNNSPLHF
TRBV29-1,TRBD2,CSVPGGGRRQETQYF
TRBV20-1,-,CSASGRAGVEKANQPQHF
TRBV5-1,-,CASSKDNTCDQYF
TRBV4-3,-,CASSQDWGFETQYF
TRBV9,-,CASSVATHGEAFF
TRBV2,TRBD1,CATRGTGRAEKLFF
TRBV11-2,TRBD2,CASSPSPTSGGYQETQYF
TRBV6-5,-,CASSYSTGLGYGYTF
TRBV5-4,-,CASSLGGTSRSYEQYF
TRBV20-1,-,CSAGQIKISYNEQFF
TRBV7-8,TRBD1,CASSLARAGGEAFF
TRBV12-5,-,CASGPQGNEQFF
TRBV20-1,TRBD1,CSAEDRGQNYGYTF
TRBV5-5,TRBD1,CASSPTPIGQGAREQYF
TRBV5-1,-,CASSLGAGIYEQFF
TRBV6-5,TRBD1,CASSHSFRTGSGQPQHF
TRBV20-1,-,CSARGQSYEQYF
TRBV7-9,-,CASSAKQTRDF
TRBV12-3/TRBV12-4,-,CASSTGSYNSPLHF
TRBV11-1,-,CASSGSSGNTIYF
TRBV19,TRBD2,CASSTRTSGRSTDTQYF
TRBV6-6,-,CASSPMGTGELFF
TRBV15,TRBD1,CATREARDRDTGELFF
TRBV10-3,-,CATLDRAYEQYF
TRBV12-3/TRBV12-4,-,CASSLGPSGDESEQFF
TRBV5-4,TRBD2,CASSLAGLAFHNEQFF
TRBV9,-,CASSVAFSGSSTDTQYF
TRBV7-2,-,CASSLVARGLPLHF
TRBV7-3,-,CASSLVGGSHGYTF
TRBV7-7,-,CATGSCTGELFF
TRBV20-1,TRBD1,CSARDLVRGSYEQYF
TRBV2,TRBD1,CASSSGGSNEKLFF
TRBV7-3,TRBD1,CASSPGTGLEQYF
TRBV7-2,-,CASSLAWAGLNEQFF
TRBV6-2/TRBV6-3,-,CASSRPGHRSTGELFF
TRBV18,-,CASSPGRGEAQYF
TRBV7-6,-,CASSLGPTGPLQYEQYF
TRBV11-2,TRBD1,CASSPGQGAGANVLTF
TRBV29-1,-,CSVELGYEQYF
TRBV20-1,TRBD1,CSARPLQRDRDTGELFF
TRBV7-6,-,CASSSLFLGGNYGYTF
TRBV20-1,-,CSATSGRYGSTF